This T cell receptor (beta chain) is from a study of shared clonotypes between healthy human individuals (dated by TCRdb to the early 2020s). The study in broad terms: The cohort comprised two women and a few men aged 18 to 49 years. Per donor, three plates each were used for CD4 naive and CD4 memory, two for CD8 naive, and one for CD8 memory. The study deeply sequenced blood TCR repertoires of roughly five healthy adults to estimate repertoire size and the extent of clonotype sharing between individuals. Libraries were prepared and TCR repertoires were sequenced by different laboratories using diverse techniques, in order to increase sequencing depth and limit assay-specific biases. Between about 0.8 and 9 billion PBMCs per donor were obtained by leukapheresis.

Overall study outcomes, separate from this receptor: Pairwise subsampling indicated that sequencing depth was expected to affect the degree of clonotype sharing among donors. Naive subsets generally had larger estimated clonotype richness than memory subsets did. Higher generation probabilities were observed for clonotypes shared by all four sorted-subset donors than for non-shared clonotypes. Incomplete sequencing was indicated by rarefaction of sorted-subset datasets, despite the large sequencing depth. The genetic and exposure-history diversity represented was limited by the small number of donors. Sharing across several donors was observed for about 4.8% of naive CD4, 3% to 3.5% of naive CD8, 2% to 2.5% of memory CD4, and approximately 0.41% of memory CD8 clonotypes. Sampling was restricted to blood, and TCR repertoires in tissues likely differ from the TCR repertoires found in blood.

TCR CDR3 regions were amplified from genomic DNA by multiplex PCR using the deep immunoSEQ assay. Extracted genomic DNA from each cell subset was spread evenly across all wells of several immunoSEQ 96-well plates, with each plate serving as a replicate. For sorted subsets, approximately 200 ng of genomic DNA, equivalent to around 29,000 T cell genomes, went into each replicate PCR. Purified libraries were quantified with a Qubit 3.0 fluorometer, sized on a Bioanalyzer 2100, and re-quantified with the KAPA Library Quantification kit. A separate single-read 150-cycle Illumina NextSeq 550 flow cell was used to sequence each immunoSEQ 96-well plate. As for how the authors treated the data: Because the immunoSEQ output held only junctional sequences and lacked quality scores, the filtering could not match the filtering applied to full-length reads. To assign V/J genes and CDR3, sequences were annotated using PyIR, a Python wrapper for IgBLAST v1.9, with IMGT germline references. Any read was removed if the V/J assignment was weak (E-value above 1e-6), the CDR3 was missing, or the read contained stop codons, out-of-frame junctions, or ambiguous translated residues. V3J clonotypes were defined as sequences sharing the same inferred V gene, J gene, and CDR3 amino acid sequence. The percentage overlap between two repertoires was calculated by dividing the number of shared unique clonotypes by the size of the smaller repertoire. RTK rarefaction, the Chao1 estimator, and Recon v2.1 estimates of unobserved clonotypes were used to assess repertoire richness. OLGA was used to compute generation probabilities for all TCRbeta clonotypes that the gDNA method yielded from several donors. In its TCRdb copy, this immuneACCESS table keeps in-frame sequences only and misses some clones. Where compared with another copy, unresolved V genes explain less than half of these, and the others have no known cause. V and J calls and clone size follow that table, whereas D and trimming were derived from the DNA. The sample includes around 940,000 clones, with more than 75% observed a single time. About 1.5% of the sample goes to the ten largest clones.

The donors were healthy, HIV-negative adults who had no recently reported acute infections or vaccinations. Only Caucasian adults living in Nashville, Tennessee, USA were represented among the donors. CD4+ T cells were enriched by magnetic negative selection; naive cells were then positively selected on CD45RA, and the negative fraction formed the memory subset. After blood collection by leukapheresis, PBMCs were isolated using Ficoll-Histopaque density gradient centrifugation and then cryopreserved in the vapor phase of liquid nitrogen. Purity and quantity of every magnetically sorted T cell population were checked by analytical flow cytometry. Each sorted fraction had its genomic DNA isolated and then quantified by UV absorbance on a Nanodrop 2000c. Worth noting for this clone: Its antigen target is currently unknown. One base away there is no much larger clone; base qualities are not given.

The clonotype originates from a man between 18 and 35 years old in good health. The sample consisted of memory CD4+ T cells sorted from blood. The cell subset or site label here, explained by the study, means: CD45RA-negative fraction.

The base sequence is TGTGCCTGGAGTCCAAAGGCTTGGCCCTCCGGGGAGCTGTTTTTT. The encoded protein is CAWSPKAWPSGELFF. The rearrangement joined TRBV30 to TRBJ2-2, with the D gene uncertain. Inclusive of the bounding cysteine and phenylalanine, the CDR3 is 15 residues long. Only the CDR3 region is kept as DNA, spanning 45 bases read in frame from base 1. V loses 2 bases of germline sequence and J loses 6 bases, and the interval between the two ends is 16 bases. Looking up the germline V gene (reference sequence) yields CDR1 GTSNPN and CDR2 SVGIG. The variable domain in full, with residues beyond the CDR3 obtained from the reference TRBV30 and TRBJ2-2 genes, is SQTIHQWPATLVQPVGSPLSLECTVEGTSNPNLYWYRQAAGRGLQLLFYSVGIGQISSEVPQNLSASRPQDRQFILSSKKLLLSDSGFYLCAWSPKAWPSGELFFGEGSRLTVL.